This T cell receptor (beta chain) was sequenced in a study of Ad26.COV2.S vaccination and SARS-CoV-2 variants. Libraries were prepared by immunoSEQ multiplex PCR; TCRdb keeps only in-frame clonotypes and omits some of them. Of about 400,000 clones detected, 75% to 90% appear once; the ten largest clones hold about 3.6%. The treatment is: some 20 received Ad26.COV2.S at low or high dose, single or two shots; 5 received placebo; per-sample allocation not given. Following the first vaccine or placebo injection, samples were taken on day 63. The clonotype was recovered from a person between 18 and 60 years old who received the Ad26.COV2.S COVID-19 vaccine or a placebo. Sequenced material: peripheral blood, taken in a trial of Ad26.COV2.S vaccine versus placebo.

As DNA, the CDR3 is TGCGCCAGCAGCTTATCAGGGCCGAGGAACACTGAAGCTTTCTTT. This translates into CASSLSGPRNTEAFF. The chain uses TRBV5-1 and TRBJ1-1; D is perhaps TRBD1 (5 bases). The CDR3 contains 15 residues. Germline lookup yields CDR1 SGHRS and CDR2 YFSETQ. V was shortened by 2 bases and J by 1 base, with 12 bases between the two germline ends. Together with reference TRBV5-1 and TRBJ1-1, the CDR3 gives the full variable domain: KAGVTQTPRYLIKTRGQQVTLSCSPISGHRSVSWYQQTPGQGLQFLFEYFSETQRNKGNFPGRFSGRQFSNSRSEMNVSTLELGDSALYLCASSLSGPRNTEAFFGQGTRLTVV.